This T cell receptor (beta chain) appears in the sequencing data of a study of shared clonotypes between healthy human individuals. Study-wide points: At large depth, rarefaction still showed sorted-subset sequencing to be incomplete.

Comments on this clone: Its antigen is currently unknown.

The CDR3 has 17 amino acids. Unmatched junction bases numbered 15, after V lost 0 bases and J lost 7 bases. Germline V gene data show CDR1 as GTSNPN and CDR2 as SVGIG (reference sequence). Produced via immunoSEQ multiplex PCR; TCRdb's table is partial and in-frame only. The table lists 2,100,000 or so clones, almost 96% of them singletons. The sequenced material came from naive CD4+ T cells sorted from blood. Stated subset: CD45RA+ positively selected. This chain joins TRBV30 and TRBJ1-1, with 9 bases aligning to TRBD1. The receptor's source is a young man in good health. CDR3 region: CAWSVSGQGDLVIEAFF. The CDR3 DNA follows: TGTGCCTGGAGTGTATCGGGACAGGGAGATTTGGTAATTGAAGCTTTCTTT.